The present T cell receptor (beta chain) was sequenced within a study of blood T cells in healthy people across ages. Study results and caveats: Higher diversity, along with more naive CD4+ cells, distinguished long-lived donors from aged donors.

The second PCR ran about 6 to 12 cycles with a sample-barcoded 5' primer and J-beta primers. TCRdb re-called the 5' RACE reads through MiXCR, storing one row per CDR3 protein. The sample holds under 700,000 distinct CDR3 sequences; under 30% are singletons and the top ten take around 10%. About this clonotype: Its specificity is not known.

These data also featured in a second study, about T cells of mothers and their children.

This receptor was identified in a boy between 5 and 17 years old in good health. The sample was blood.

CDR3 region: CASSLKLDTEAFF. As DNA, the CDR3 is TGTGCCAGCAGTTTGAAACTGGACACTGAAGCTTTCTTT. V and J are TRBV28 and TRBJ1-1; D is undetermined. The CDR3 contains 13 residues. CDR1 and CDR2 (germline): MDHEN, SYDVKM. Trimming cost V 3 bases and J 3 bases, with 8 bases left between them.